The entry below describes one T cell receptor beta chain. Its antigen is unidentified. The CDR3 loop spans 16 amino acids. Germline V gene lookup returns CDR1 SEHNR and CDR2 FQNEAQ (reference sequence). With V trimmed by 7 bases and J by 2 bases, 12 bases remained unmatched. The data originate from a study of blood T cells in healthy people across ages. The overall study: Through template switching, about one barcoded beta molecule was captured per two T cells, as measured in model experiments. Study results and limitations: Long-lived donors had more naive CD4+ cells and higher diversity than aged donors.

A sample-barcoded 5' primer and a J-beta primer mix were used in a second PCR of roughly 6 to 11 cycles. Per-sample output comprised a minimum of 2.5 million paired-end reads containing CDR3. MiXCR was run by TCRdb on the 5' RACE reads, yielding one entry per CDR3 protein. The table lists roughly 410,000 distinct CDR3 sequences, about 49% of them singletons, with 51% in the top ten. The specimen sequenced was blood. The genes are TRBV7-9 and TRBJ2-3, with 7 bases matching TRBD1. This clonotype originated in a man in his fifties or sixties in good health. For the CDR3, the DNA is TGTGCCAGCAACCTAGAGGGGGCAGGAAACACAGATACGCAGTATTTT. This sequence encodes CASNLEGAGNTDTQYF.